This T cell receptor beta chain is drawn from a study of T cell repertoires in cytomegalovirus infection. Points from the study as a whole: Of the TCR beta families, the public ones yielded a cumulative frequency that identified carriers of CMV plus the relevant HLA.

Worth noting for this clonotype: Its target is unknown.

TCRdb itself ran the reads through MiXCR, one entry per CDR3 protein. Of 300,000 to 400,000 distinct CDR3 sequences listed, around a tenth are singletons. The receptor's source is a human donor in good health (CMV status not recorded). Some clones in this sample may be carry-over from other donors' samples. Specimen: PBMCs.

The CDR3 DNA reads as TGTGCCGCTGACAGGGAGGATCAGCCCCAGCATTTT. This sequence encodes CAADREDQPQHF. This chain uses TRBV7-6 with TRBJ1-5; 7 bases line up with TRBD1. Germline CDR1 is SGHVS and CDR2 is FNYEAQ. J lost 5 bases, V lost 11 bases, and 6 bases had no gene match. The length of the CDR3 is 12 residues.